One and the same sample provided the 7 T cell receptor beta chains below, sequenced in a study of T cells in pancreatic ductal adenocarcinoma. Selected pancreatic ductal adenocarcinoma patients had undergone surgery without neoadjuvant therapy. TCRdb keeps only in-frame clones here, not all; method: immunoSEQ multiplex PCR. The repertoire holds 100,000 or so clones, with 90% to 95% as singletons. Sequenced sample: PBMCs. The receptors were gathered from a human donor with pancreatic ductal adenocarcinoma.

This clone was seen only once. This sequence joins TRBV7-2 and TRBJ2-7, with TRBD2 identical over 13 bases. The germline CDR1 and CDR2 sequences are SGHTA and FQGNSA. This CDR3 region has 16 residues. The junction had 4 bases not matched to a gene; V was cut back by 4 bases and J by 1 base. CDR3 in amino acids: CASSYGLAGESYEQYF. CDR3 DNA sequence: TGTGCCAGCAGCTACGGACTAGCGGGAGAATCCTACGAGCAGTACTTC.

This clone is a singleton in its sample. The rearrangement joins TRBV18 to TRBJ2-6, with a possible D match to TRBD1 (5 bases). There are 16 residues in the CDR3. Trimming took off 2 bases at V and 0 bases at J, with 8 bases between the two ends. CDR1 and CDR2 from the germline V gene are KGHSH and LQKENI. As DNA, the CDR3 is TGTGCCAGCTCACCAAATGGGGCCTCTGGGGCCAACGTCCTGACTTTC. Translation: CASSPNGASGANVLTF. Using reference TRBV18 and TRBJ2-6 for the parts outside the CDR3, the full variable domain is NAGVMQNPRHLVRRRGQEARLRCSPMKGHSHVYWYRQLPEEGLKFMVYLQKENIIDESGMPKERFSAEFPKEGPSILRIQQVVRGDSAAYFCASSPNGASGANVLTFGAGSRLTVL.

This clone came up once. This chain links TRBV5-1 with TRBJ2-5, with 8 bases identical to TRBD2. The CDR3 extends over 15 amino acids. CDR1 and CDR2 from the germline V gene are SGHRS and YFSETQ. V lost 2 bases to trimming and J lost 4 bases; unmatched junction nucleotides: 7. The CDR3 protein is CASSFYSGSGETQYF. Written as DNA, the CDR3 is TGCGCCAGCAGCTTCTACAGCGGGAGCGGAGAGACCCAGTACTTC.

The rearrangement joins TRBV2 to TRBJ2-5; no reliable D call. V was trimmed by 3 bases and J by 2 bases, leaving 7 bases between them. Germline V lookup: CDR1 SNHLY, CDR2 FYNNEI. There are 13 residues in the CDR3. The CDR3 loop is CASSDGGQETQYF. DNA of the CDR3: TGTGCCAGCAGTGACGGCGGACAAGAGACCCAGTACTTC.

The J gene is TRBJ1-1, the V gene TRBV28; D is unclear. The CDR3 loop spans 12 amino acids. Trimming shortened V by 0 bases and J by 11 bases, and 10 bases separated the two germline ends. The V gene's germline CDR1 is MDHEN and CDR2 SYDVKM. CDR3: CASSLWTSRAFF. The CDR3, as DNA: TGTGCCAGCAGTTTATGGACAAGTCGCGCTTTCTTT.

This clone was observed once. The gene calls are TRBV9 and TRBJ1-2; 9 nucleotides agree with TRBD1. V lost 4 bases and J lost 6; bases outside the gene matches: 4. The CDR3 runs 13 residues. Looked up from germline, CDR1 is SGDLS and CDR2 is YYNGEE. CDR3 sequence (DNA): TGTGCCAGCAGCTCGGGACAGGGAGATGGCTACACCTTC. Translation gives CASSSGQGDGYTF. The full variable domain, in which reference TRBV9 and TRBJ1-2 provide the parts outside the CDR3, is DSGVTQTPKHLITATGQRVTLRCSPRSGDLSVYWYQQSLDQGLQFLIQYYNGEERAKGNILERFSAQQFPDLHSELNLSSLELGDSALYFCASSSGQGDGYTFGSGTRLTVV.

V gene TRBV5-1 combines with J gene TRBJ1-1, with D hard to call. The CDR3 has 15 amino acids. Trimming removed 0 bases at V and 5 bases at J, with 14 bases between. In germline, CDR1 is SGHRS, CDR2 YFSETQ. The CDR3 sequence is CASSLVWGGETEAFF. DNA of the CDR3: TGCGCCAGCAGCTTGGTGTGGGGAGGAGAGACTGAAGCTTTCTTT. Using reference TRBV5-1 and TRBJ1-1 for the parts outside the CDR3, the full variable domain is KAGVTQTPRYLIKTRGQQVTLSCSPISGHRSVSWYQQTPGQGLQFLFEYFSETQRNKGNFPGRFSGRQFSNSRSEMNVSTLELGDSALYLCASSLVWGGETEAFFGQGTRLTVV.